This T cell receptor beta chain is from a study of breast tumors, draining lymph nodes, adjacent tissues. Broader study findings: Tumor repertoires ranked between lymph nodes and nontumor tissue in diversity, with V and J gene preferences.

MiXCR, run by TCRdb on the multiplex PCR reads, gives a single entry per CDR3 protein. This sample has about 110,000 distinct CDR3 sequences, with roughly 29% found just once. Worth noting for this clonotype: The antigen is undetermined.

Germline lookup yields CDR1 SGHDT and CDR2 YYEEEE. The CDR3 sequence is 19 residues long. After removal of 0 bases from V and 0 bases from J, the junction contained 11 bases not matched to a gene. Axillary draining lymph nodes of breast cancer patients supplied the node samples. Material: axillary lymph node tissue. This receptor was obtained from a female donor with breast cancer. Some clones in this sample may be carry-over from other donors' samples. The chain uses TRBV5-6 and TRBJ2-7; TRBD2 aligns across 11 bases. The CDR3: CASSLELAGVSVSSYEQYF. In DNA, the CDR3 is TGTGCCAGCAGCTTGGAACTAGCGGGAGTTTCTGTCAGCTCCTACGAGCAGTACTTC.